The clone carrying this T cell receptor (beta chain) was seen a single time. Its antigen is not known. This sample was included in a study of T cell repertoires in cytomegalovirus infection. At the level of the study: An indication of both CMV infection and matching HLA type came from public TCR beta signatures.

Study results and limitations: Clonotype analysis showed dominance of the ex vivo response by HLA-C-restricted CMV-specific TCR beta clonotypes. Carriers of CMV plus the relevant HLA were identified by cumulative public TCR beta family frequency.

TCRdb re-called the reads with MiXCR, one entry per CDR3 protein. Counted here are about 300,000 distinct CDR3 sequences, about 25% occurring once; the ten biggest clones make up approximately 15%. The sample comprised PBMCs. This clonotype was obtained from a human donor in good health (CMV status not recorded). Some clones in this sample may be carry-over from other donors' samples.

The CDR3 spells CASREDSWNTEAFF. The CDR3 DNA reads as TGTGCCAGCAGAGAGGACAGCTGGAACACTGAAGCTTTCTTT. The rearrangement uses TRBV2 and TRBJ1-1, with TRBD1 as a possible D gene (6 bases). The CDR3 covers 14 residues. V dropped 6 bases and J dropped 1 base, with 12 bases sitting between them. Germline V gene sequence: CDR1 SNHLY, CDR2 FYNNEI.